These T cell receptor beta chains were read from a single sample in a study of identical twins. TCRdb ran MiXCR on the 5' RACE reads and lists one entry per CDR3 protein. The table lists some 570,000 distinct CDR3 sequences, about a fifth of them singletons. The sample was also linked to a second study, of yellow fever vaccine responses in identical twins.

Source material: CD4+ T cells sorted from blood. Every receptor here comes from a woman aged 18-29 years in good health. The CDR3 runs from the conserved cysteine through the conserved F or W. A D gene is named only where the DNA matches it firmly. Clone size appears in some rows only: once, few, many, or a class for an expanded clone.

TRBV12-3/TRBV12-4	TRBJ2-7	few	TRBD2	TGTGCCAGCAGTTTTCGGCTAGCGGGAGAATACGAGCAGTACTTC	CASSFRLAGEYEQYF
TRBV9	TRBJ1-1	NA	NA	TGTGCCAGCAGCCAAAGAGGGGGGAACACTGAAGCTTTCTTT	CASSQRGGNTEAFF
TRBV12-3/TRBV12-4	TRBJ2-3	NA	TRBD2	TGTGCCAGCAGTCGGACTAGCGGGAAACCAGATACGCAGTATTTT	CASSRTSGKPDTQYF
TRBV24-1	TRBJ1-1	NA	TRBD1	TGTGCCACCAGTGCACGGGACAGGGGAAGTACTGAAGCTTTCTTT	CATSARDRGSTEAFF
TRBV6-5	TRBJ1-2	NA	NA	TGTGCCAGCAGTACTAATCGACAAATGATCTACTATGGCTACACCTTC	CASSTNRQMIYYGYTF
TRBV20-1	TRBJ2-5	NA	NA	TGCAGTATGGAGCGCCAAGAGACCCAGTACTTC	CSMERQETQYF
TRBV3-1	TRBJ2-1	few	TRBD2	TGTGCCAGCAGCCGATCCGGGACTAGCAGATACAATGAGCAGTTCTTC	CASSRSGTSRYNEQFF
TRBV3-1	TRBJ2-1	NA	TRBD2	TGTGCCAGCAGCCAAGCAGGAGGGAGGGCCTTGGGTGAGCAGTTCTTC	CASSQAGGRALGEQFF
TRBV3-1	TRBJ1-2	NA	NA	TGTGCCAGCAGCCAATACGTTTCACCTGTATATGGCTACACCTTC	CASSQYVSPVYGYTF
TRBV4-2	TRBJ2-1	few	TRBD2	TGTGCCAGCAGCCAATTTGGGACTAGCCTTGACAATGAGCAGTTCTTC	CASSQFGTSLDNEQFF
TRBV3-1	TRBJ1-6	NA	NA	TGTGCCAGCAGCCAAGGGCAGGAAAATTCACCCCTCCACTTT	CASSQGQENSPLHF
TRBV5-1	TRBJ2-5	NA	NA	TGCGCCAGCAGCTTGACCACCTTTAGAGACGGTCGCCAAGAGACCCAGTACTTC	CASSLTTFRDGRQETQYF
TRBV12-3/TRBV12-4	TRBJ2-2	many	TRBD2	TGTGCCAGCAGTTTGGCTAGCGGGAGTTCTGGGGAGCTGTTTTTT	CASSLASGSSGELFF
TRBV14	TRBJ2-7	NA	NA	TGTGCCAGCAGCCGTACGGTGGGCCCCTACGAGCAGTACTTC	CASSRTVGPYEQYF
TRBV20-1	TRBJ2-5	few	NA	TGCAGTGCTAGATTTGGGTCCCAAGAGACCCAGTACTTC	CSARFGSQETQYF
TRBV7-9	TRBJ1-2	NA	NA	TGTGCCAGCAGCTTAGCGAGGACGGGCTATGGTTCGGGCTACACCTTC	CASSLARTGYGSGYTF
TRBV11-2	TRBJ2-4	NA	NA	TGTGCCAGCAGCTCCCGGAGGACTGTAGCCAAAAACATTCAGTACTTC	CASSSRRTVAKNIQYF
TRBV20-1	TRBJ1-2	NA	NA	TGCAGTCCCATTACAGGGAACTATGGCTACACCTTC	CSPITGNYGYTF
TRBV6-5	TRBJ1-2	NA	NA	TGTGCCAGCAGTTACTCGAAGGATTCCAGCATGGGCTACACCTTC	CASSYSKDSSMGYTF
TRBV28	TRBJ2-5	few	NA	TGTGCCAGCAGTTTAGTCAATCTGGAGACCCAGTACTTC	CASSLVNLETQYF
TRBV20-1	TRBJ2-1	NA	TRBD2	TGCAGTGCTCGCACTAGCGGGGGGGCATCCTACAATGAGCAGTTCTTC	CSARTSGGASYNEQFF
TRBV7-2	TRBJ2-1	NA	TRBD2	TGTGCCAGCAGCCTTCATAGCGGGGGGGCCGGAAATGAGCAGTTCTTC	CASSLHSGGAGNEQFF
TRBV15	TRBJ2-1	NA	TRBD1	TGTGCCACCAGCAGAATACAGGGGGCACGCTACAATGAGCAGTTCTTC	CATSRIQGARYNEQFF
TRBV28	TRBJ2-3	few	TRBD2	TGTGCCAGCAGTTTGGGGACTAGCGGAAGGTACACAGATACGCAGTATTTT	CASSLGTSGRYTDTQYF
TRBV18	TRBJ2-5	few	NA	TGTGCCAGCTCACCACCCGTGGCCCAAGAGACCCAGTACTTC	CASSPPVAQETQYF
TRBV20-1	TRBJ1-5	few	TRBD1	TGCAGTGCTAGAGATAGGACAGGGAGAAATCAGCCCCAGCATTTT	CSARDRTGRNQPQHF
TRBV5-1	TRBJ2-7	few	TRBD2	TGCGCCAGCAGCGAATGGACTAGCGGAGAGCAGTACTTC	CASSEWTSGEQYF
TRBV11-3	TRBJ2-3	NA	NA	TGTGCCAGCAGCTTCTCGTTCGGAGATACGCAGTATTTT	CASSFSFGDTQYF
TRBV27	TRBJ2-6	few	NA	TGTGCCAGCAGTTTGGCAAGATCTGGGGCCAACGTCCTGACTTTC	CASSLARSGANVLTF
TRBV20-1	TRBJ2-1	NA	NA	TGCAGTGCTAGAGGGACCCACACCTTATCCTACAATGAGCAGTTCTTC	CSARGTHTLSYNEQFF
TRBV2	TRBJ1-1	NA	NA	TGTGCCAGCAGTGAAGGTTTCGGACAGTTGAACACTGAAGCTTTCTTT	CASSEGFGQLNTEAFF
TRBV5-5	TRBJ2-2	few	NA	TGTGCCAGCAGCCGATCAGGGAAGGACACCGGGGAGCTGTTTTTT	CASSRSGKDTGELFF
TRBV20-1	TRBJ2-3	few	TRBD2	TGCAGTGCTAGCGGGGCTTCGCGGGGGAGCACAGATACGCAGTATTTT	CSASGASRGSTDTQYF
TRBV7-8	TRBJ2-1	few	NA	TGTGCCAGCAGCTTAGTCGGAAAACCCAATGAGCAGTTCTTC	CASSLVGKPNEQFF
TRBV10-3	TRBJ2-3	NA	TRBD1	TGTGCCATCAGGGGGACAGGGGGCGAAGCAGATACGCAGTATTTT	CAIRGTGGEADTQYF